Shown below are 21 T cell receptor beta chains from a single sample sequenced in a study of patients and donors after allogeneic stem cell transplantation. TCRdb reprocessed the RT-PCR reads via MiXCR and lists one record per CDR3 protein. The table lists about 230,000 distinct CDR3 sequences, roughly an eighth of them singletons. Input material: blood, either unsorted or a sorted T cell fraction (not recorded which). Source of these receptors: a human donor who was either an allogeneic HSCT recipient or a stem cell or donor lymphocyte infusion donor (not recorded which). It is not recorded whose cells these are; they may come from a transplant donor.

This clonotype has just a few counts. V usage is TRBV6-1 and J usage is TRBJ1-4; TRBD1 matches at 8 bases. The germline CDR1 and CDR2 sequences are MNHNS and SASEGT. The CDR3 has 15 amino acids. V lost 5 bases and J lost 3; bases outside the gene matches: 5. The CDR3 region has the DNA TGTGCCAGCAGTCAATACAGGGGGGCTAATGAAAAACTGTTTTTT. Translation: CASSQYRGANEKLFF.

The chain joins TRBV19 to TRBJ1-2; D is unclear. The CDR3 totals 12 residues. Germline V gene sequence: CDR1 LNHDA, CDR2 SQIVND (reference sequence). V dropped 10 bases and J dropped 6 bases, with 15 bases sitting between them. The CDR3 DNA follows: TGTGCCACAATAACTACAGAGAATGGCTACACCTTC. As protein: CATITTENGYTF.

The chain has TRBV27 and TRBJ2-3, with D maybe TRBD2 (6 bases). Per germline, CDR1 MNHEY and CDR2 SMNVEV (reference sequence). The CDR3 contains 16 residues. V lost 5 bases and J 4 bases, leaving 19 bases between the germline ends. CDR3 loop: CASSAASLAFADTQYF. Written as DNA, the CDR3 is TGTGCCAGCAGTGCAGCGTCGCTAGCGTTTGCAGATACGCAGTATTTT.

This clonotype was seen ten or more times. V is TRBV7-6 and J is TRBJ2-2; D not certain. The CDR3 contains 13 residues. Deletions cut 7 bases from V and 4 bases from J, with 10 bases between. The germline CDR1 and CDR2 sequences are SGHVS and FNYEAQ. The CDR3 is CASNLVSTGELFF. DNA of the CDR3: TGTGCCAGCAACCTAGTTTCCACCGGGGAGCTGTTTTTT.

This clonotype appeared a few times. The chain joins TRBV19 to TRBJ2-2; 9 nucleotides match TRBD2. V gave up 9 bases and J gave up 7 bases; unmatched junction bases: 6. Germline V lookup: CDR1 LNHDA, CDR2 SQIVND (reference sequence). This CDR3 contains 13 residues. The CDR3 spells CASSGTSIGELFF. CDR3 DNA: TGTGCCAGCTCCGGGACTAGCATCGGGGAGCTGTTTTTT.

The chain has TRBV6-2 or TRBV6-3 and TRBJ1-4; TRBD1 is a possible D gene (5 bases). CDR1 is MNHEY, CDR2 SVGEGT, per germline. Deletions cut 4 bases from V and 4 bases from J, with 13 bases between. The CDR3 is 15 residues long. The CDR3 DNA sequence: TGTGCCAGCAGTTCCCTCAGGGATATTAATGAAAAACTGTTTTTT. Protein: CASSSLRDINEKLFF.

The V call is TRBV28, the J call TRBJ2-4; the D is unclear. The CDR3 extends over 15 amino acids. Germline V gives CDR1 MDHEN, CDR2 SYDVKM. Trimming took 3 bases from V and 0 from J, leaving 9 bases between them. The CDR3, as DNA: TGTGCCAGCAGTTTTTTTGGGTTAGCCAAAAACATTCAGTACTTC. Protein sequence: CASSFFGLAKNIQYF.

This clonotype has ten or more counts. The chain joins TRBV11-1 to TRBJ1-3, with 7 positions matching TRBD1. The CDR3 runs to 18 residues. J gave up 0 bases and V 0 bases, and 8 bases lay outside the gene matches. Germline CDR1 and CDR2: SGHAT and FQDESV (reference sequence). CDR3 region: CASSLAPVGTASGNTIYF. The CDR3 nucleotides are TGTGCCAGCAGCTTAGCGCCCGTCGGGACAGCCTCTGGAAACACCATATATTTT.

The chain is built from TRBV7-2 and TRBJ2-3; maybe TRBD1 (6 bases). Trimming shortened V by 2 bases and J by 8 bases, and 11 bases separated the two germline ends. Germline V lookup: CDR1 SGHTA, CDR2 FQGNSA. There are 13 residues in the CDR3. The CDR3 loop reads CASSLQGLGTQYF. The DNA for the CDR3 is TGTGCCAGCAGCTTACAGGGGCTCGGTACGCAGTATTTT.

This clonotype was seen just once. The chain is built from TRBV30 and TRBJ1-5; D gene unclear. The CDR3 contains 14 residues. Germline CDR1 and CDR2: GTSNPN and SVGIG (reference sequence). The V and J ends lost 0 bases and 7 bases respectively, with 13 bases between them. DNA for the CDR3: TGTGCCTGGAGTGTAGGCACCTGGGGACAGCCCCAGCATTTT. Translated, it gives CAWSVGTWGQPQHF.

The gene calls are TRBV2 and TRBJ1-2, with D maybe TRBD1 (6 bases). Germline CDR1 is SNHLY and CDR2 is FYNNEI. This CDR3 comprises 14 residues. The V gene lost 3 bases and the J gene lost 6 bases, with 14 bases spanning the gap. The CDR3 DNA reads TGTGCCAGCAGTGATCCAGGGACAAGGAATGGCTACACCTTC. Its translation: CASSDPGTRNGYTF. Variable domain in full (rest from reference TRBV2 and TRBJ1-2): EPEVTQTPSHQVTQMGQEVILRCVPISNHLYFYWYRQILGQKVEFLVSFYNNEISEKSEIFDDQFSVERPDGSNFTLKIRSTKLEDSAMYFCASSDPGTRNGYTFGSGTRLTVV.

This clonotype came up many times. The rearrangement uses TRBV6-5 and TRBJ2-7; the match to TRBD2 covers 8 bases. Germline V CDR1 and CDR2: MNHEY, SVGAGI. CDR3 length: 14 amino acids. With V trimmed by 4 bases and J by 5 bases, 7 bases remained unmatched. Here the CDR3 DNA reads TGTGCCAGCAGTTTGGGACTAGAGAGGAACGAGCAGTACTTC. Translated, it gives CASSLGLERNEQYF.

This clonotype was counted at least ten times. This rearrangement joins TRBV7-2 to TRBJ1-1; D is unclear. Germline V gene lookup returns CDR1 SGHTA and CDR2 FQGNSA. Trimming shortened V by 5 bases and J by 9 bases, and 13 bases separated the two germline ends. The CDR3 is 12 residues long. CDR3 protein: CASSPSEAQAFF. CDR3 nucleotides: TGTGCCAGCAGCCCTTCGGAGGCCCAAGCTTTCTTT. The entire variable domain, with the rest obtained from reference TRBV7-2 and TRBJ1-1, is as follows: GAGVSQSPSNKVTEKGKDVELRCDPISGHTALYWYRQSLGQGLEFLIYFQGNSAPDKSGLPSDRFSAERTGGSVSTLTIQRTQQEDSAVYLCASSPSEAQAFFGQGTRLTVV.

This chain uses TRBV12-3 or TRBV12-4 with TRBJ2-7; D is unresolved. CDR3 length equals 13 residues. Trimming cost V 4 bases and J 1 base, with 8 bases left between them. The chain's CDR3 is CASSSHISYEQYF. For the CDR3, the DNA is TGTGCCAGCAGTTCTCACATTTCCTACGAGCAGTACTTC.

The chain has TRBV19 and TRBJ2-1, with a weak D call TRBD1 (6 bases). Germline CDR1 LNHDA, CDR2 SQIVND (reference sequence). The CDR3 spans 15 residues. Trimming left V 6 bases short and J 8 bases short, with 20 bases between. CDR3 sequence reads: CASSDRTRPTDEQFF. In nucleotides, the CDR3 is TGTGCCAGTAGCGACAGGACAAGACCTACGGATGAGCAGTTCTTC.

The rearrangement uses TRBV14 and TRBJ2-3; D is uncertain. V lost 1 base and J 2 bases, leaving 10 bases between the germline ends. This CDR3 is built from 15 residues. Germline lookup yields CDR1 SGHDN and CDR2 FVKESK. In nucleotides, the CDR3 is TGTGCCAGCAGCCAAGGTAGATTTATCACAGATACGCAGTATTTT. Translation gives CASSQGRFITDTQYF.

This clonotype has a count of ten or more. The rearrangement joins TRBV5-1 to TRBJ1-5, with D hard to call. The CDR3 is made up of 13 amino acids. Trimming removed 4 bases at V and 7 bases at J, with 12 bases between. The V gene's germline CDR1 is SGHRS and CDR2 YFSETQ. The CDR3 DNA follows: TGCGCCAGCAGCCCCTCCTCCGGACAGCCCCAGCATTTT. Translation: CASSPSSGQPQHF.

In its sample, this clonotype was seen many times. This rearrangement joins TRBV15 to TRBJ2-1; 9 positions match TRBD1. The germline V gene encodes CDR1 LNHNV and CDR2 YYDKDF (reference sequence). Trimming took 0 bases from V and 12 from J; bases not matched to a gene: 6. The CDR3 spans 14 residues. The DNA for the CDR3 is TGTGCCACCAGCAGAGATCTTATGGGACAGGGGCAGTTCTTC. It encodes CATSRDLMGQGQFF.

The chain joins TRBV4-2 to TRBJ1-1; 11 bases are a match to TRBD1. From germline, CDR1 is LGHNA and CDR2 YNFKEQ. This CDR3 comprises 17 residues. Trimming cost V 1 base and J 5 bases; bases outside gene matches: 9. In DNA form, the CDR3 reads TGTGCCAGCAGCCAAGGTCCCGGGACAGGGGGGGAAACTGAAGCTTTCTTT. Its protein is CASSQGPGTGGETEAFF.

This chain uses TRBV7-2 with TRBJ1-4; 9 bases agree with TRBD1. Germline trimming cut 2 bases from V and 6 bases from J; bases unmatched to any gene: 4. Germline CDR1 SGHTA, CDR2 FQGNSA. The CDR3 covers 15 residues. CDR3 sequence: CASSLPTGGYEKLFF. CDR3 sequence (DNA): TGTGCCAGCAGCTTACCGACAGGGGGTTATGAAAAACTGTTTTTT.

The CDR3 region is CSAMGDDGNQPQHF. The CDR3 coding sequence is TGCAGTGCTATGGGGGACGACGGCAATCAGCCCCAGCATTTT. The rearrangement joins TRBV20-1 to TRBJ1-5; TRBD1 is a possible D gene (5 bases). Trimming stripped 4 bases from V and 2 bases from J, with 12 bases between. This CDR3 region has 14 residues. CDR1 and CDR2 from the germline V gene are DFQATT and SNEGSKA (reference sequence).